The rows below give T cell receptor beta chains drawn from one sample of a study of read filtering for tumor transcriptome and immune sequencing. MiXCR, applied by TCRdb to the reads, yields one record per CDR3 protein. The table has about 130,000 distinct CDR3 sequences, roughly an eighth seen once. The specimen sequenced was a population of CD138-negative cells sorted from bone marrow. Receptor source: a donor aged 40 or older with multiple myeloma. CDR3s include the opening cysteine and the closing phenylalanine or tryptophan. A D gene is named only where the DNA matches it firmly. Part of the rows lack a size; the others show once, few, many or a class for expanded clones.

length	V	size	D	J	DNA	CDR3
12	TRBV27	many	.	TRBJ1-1	TGTGCCAGCAGCCCCCGGGGGGAAAAAGCTTTCTTT	CASSPRGEKAFF
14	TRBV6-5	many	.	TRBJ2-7	TGTGCCAGCAGCTTAGCTAGCACCCTTGGAGAGCAGTACTTC	CASSLASTLGEQYF
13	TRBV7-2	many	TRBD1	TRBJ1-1	TGTGCCAGCAGCAGACAGGGGGCCTTTGGAGCTTTCTTT	CASSRQGAFGAFF
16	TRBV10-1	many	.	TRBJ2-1	TGCGCCAGCAGTGAGTCAGGAGGGGACCCTTACAATGAGCAGTTCTTC	CASSESGGDPYNEQFF
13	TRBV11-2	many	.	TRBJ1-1	TGTGCCAGCAGCTTATATATGAACACTGAAGCTTTCTTT	CASSLYMNTEAFF
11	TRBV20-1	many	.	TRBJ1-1	TGCAGTGCCATGGGACCCAGAGGCGCTTTCTTT	CSAMGPRGAFF
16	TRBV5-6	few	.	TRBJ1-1	TGTGCCAGCAGCTTCGGAAACGATCGAGGCCTCACTGAAGCTTTCTTT	CASSFGNDRGLTEAFF
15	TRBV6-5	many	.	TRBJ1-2	TGTGCCAGCAGTTACTTGGAGAGGGGACCGTATGGCTACACCTTC	CASSYLERGPYGYTF
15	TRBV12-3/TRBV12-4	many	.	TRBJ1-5	TGTGCCAGCAGCCCTAAAGGGCCTTACAATCAGCCCCAGCATTTT	CASSPKGPYNQPQHF
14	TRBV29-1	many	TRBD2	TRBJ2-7	TGCAGCGTAGCCGGGACTAGCGACTCCTACGAGCAGTACTTC	CSVAGTSDSYEQYF
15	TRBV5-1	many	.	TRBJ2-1	TGCGCCAGCAGCTTGGACTCCCTCTCCTACAATGAGCAGTTCTTC	CASSLDSLSYNEQFF
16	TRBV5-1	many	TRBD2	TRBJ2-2	TGCGCCAGCAGCTTGGCCCGAGCGGGAATGTCCGGGGAGCTGTTTTTT	CASSLARAGMSGELFF
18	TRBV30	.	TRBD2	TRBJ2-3	TGTGCCTGGAGCCTCGTTCCGGGACTAGCGGGAGGAATAGATACGCAGTATTTT	CAWSLVPGLAGGIDTQYF
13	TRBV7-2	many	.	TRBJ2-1	TGTGCCAGCAGCTCCCAGACTCCCAATGAGCAGTTCTTC	CASSSQTPNEQFF
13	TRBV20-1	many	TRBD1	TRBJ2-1	TGCAGTGCAGGGGGACAGGGGCGCAATGAGCAGTTCTTC	CSAGGQGRNEQFF
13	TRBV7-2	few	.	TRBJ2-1	TGTGCCAGCAGCTCCGGGGCAGCGGTTGAGCAGTTCTTC	CASSSGAAVEQFF
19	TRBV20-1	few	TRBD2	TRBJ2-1	TGCAGTGCTAGTAAACTAGCGGGAGGGCCGAGGGGCTCCTACAATGAGCAGTTCTTC	CSASKLAGGPRGSYNEQFF
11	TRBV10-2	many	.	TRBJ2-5	TGCGCCAGCAGGGGAGGAGAGACCCAGTACTTC	CASRGGETQYF
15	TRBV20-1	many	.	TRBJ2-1	TGCAGTGCTGCTAGCGTCAGAGGGGGATACAATGAGCAGTTCTTC	CSAASVRGGYNEQFF
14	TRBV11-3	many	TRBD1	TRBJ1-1	TGTGCCAGCCGGGCAGGGGGCTACGACACTGAAGCTTTCTTT	CASRAGGYDTEAFF
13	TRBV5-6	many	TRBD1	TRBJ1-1	TGTGCCAGCAAGTACAGGGGTCACACTGAAGCTTTCTTT	CASKYRGHTEAFF
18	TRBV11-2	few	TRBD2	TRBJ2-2	TGTGCCAGCAGCTCCGGGACTAGCGGGACCAGGAACACCGGGGAGCTGTTTTTT	CASSSGTSGTRNTGELFF
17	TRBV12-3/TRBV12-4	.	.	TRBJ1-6	TGTGCCAGCAGTCCCACGAGGGGCGCGAGGACCAATTCACCCCTCCACTTT	CASSPTRGARTNSPLHF
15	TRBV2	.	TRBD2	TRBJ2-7	TGTGCCAGCACCGACCCCTACGGGAGGGGCGACGAGCAGTACTTC	CASTDPYGRGDEQYF
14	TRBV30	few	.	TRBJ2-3	TGTGCCTGTTGGGCCGGGGGAAGCACAGATACGCAGTATTTT	CACWAGGSTDTQYF
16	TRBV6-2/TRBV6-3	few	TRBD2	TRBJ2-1	TGTGCCAGCAGCACTCTTTGGAGCGGGAGTTACAATGAGCAGTTCTTC	CASSTLWSGSYNEQFF
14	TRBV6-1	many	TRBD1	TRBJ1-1	TGTGCCAGCACCCGGGACAGACTAAACACTGAAGCTTTCTTT	CASTRDRLNTEAFF
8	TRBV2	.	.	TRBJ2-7	TGTGCCAGCAGGCGGGGGCCCTTC	CASRRGPF
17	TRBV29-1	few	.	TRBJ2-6	TGCAGCGTTTGGACCCCGAGATTGGGGACTGGGGCCAACGTCCTGACTTTC	CSVWTPRLGTGANVLTF
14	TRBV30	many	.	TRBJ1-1	TGTGCCTGGAGTAGGAGACGGACGAACACTGAAGCTTTCTTT	CAWSRRRTNTEAFF
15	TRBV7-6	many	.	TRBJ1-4	TGTGCCAGCAGCCCGCCAGGGGACATCCCCGGCAAACTGTTTTTT	CASSPPGDIPGKLFF
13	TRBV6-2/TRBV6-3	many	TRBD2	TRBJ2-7	TGTGCCAGCAGTTATCGAGCGGGAGACGAGCAGTACTTC	CASSYRAGDEQYF
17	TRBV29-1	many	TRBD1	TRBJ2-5	TGCAGCGTTGAAGCGCGACCCCGGACAGGGGAGATAGCGACCCAGTACTTC	CSVEARPRTGEIATQYF
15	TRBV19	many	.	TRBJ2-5	TGTGCCAGTAGTATAGTACTGGACGGAGGAGAGACCCAGTACTTC	CASSIVLDGGETQYF
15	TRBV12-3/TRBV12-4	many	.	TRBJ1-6	TGTGCCAGCAGGGAGGGAGAACGCTATAATTCACCCCTCCACTTT	CASREGERYNSPLHF
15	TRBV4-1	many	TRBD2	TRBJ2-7	TGCGCCAGCAGCCAAGCGGGAGGGACCTCCTACGAGCAGTACTTC	CASSQAGGTSYEQYF
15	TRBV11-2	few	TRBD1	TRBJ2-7	TGTGCCAGCAGCTCTGGGACAGGGAGGCAATACGAGCAGTACTTC	CASSSGTGRQYEQYF
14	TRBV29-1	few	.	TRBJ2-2	TGCAGCGTTGGAGTGGGCAGCTACTCCGGGGAGCTGTTTTTT	CSVGVGSYSGELFF
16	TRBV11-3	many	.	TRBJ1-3	TGTGCCAGCAGCTTAGGTCCGGGCCTCTCTGGAAACACCATATATTTT	CASSLGPGLSGNTIYF
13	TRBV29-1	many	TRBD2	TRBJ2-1	TGCAGCGTTGGGTTAGCGGGGTTCAATGAGCAGTTCTTC	CSVGLAGFNEQFF
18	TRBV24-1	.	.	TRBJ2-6	TGTGCCACCAGTGATTGGAGGGCGGGGGCCTCTGGGGCCAACGTCCTGACTTTC	CATSDWRAGASGANVLTF
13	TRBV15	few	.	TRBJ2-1	TGTGCCACCAGCAGAGAACGGGAGTTTGAGCAGTTCTTC	CATSREREFEQFF
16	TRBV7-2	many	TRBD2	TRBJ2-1	TGTGCCAGCAGCATCAATAGCGGGAGTTCGGGCAATGAGCAGTTCTTC	CASSINSGSSGNEQFF
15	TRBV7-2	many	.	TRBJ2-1	TGTGCCAGCAGCTTAGATGGCGGCTCCTACAATGAGCAGTTCTTC	CASSLDGGSYNEQFF
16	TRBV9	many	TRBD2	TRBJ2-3	TGTGCCAGCAGCGCGATGGGACTACCAGACACAGATACGCAGTATTTT	CASSAMGLPDTDTQYF
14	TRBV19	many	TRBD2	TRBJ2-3	TGTGCCAGTCGTAGCGGGGAAAGCACAGATACGCAGTATTTT	CASRSGESTDTQYF
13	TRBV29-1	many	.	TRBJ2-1	TGCAGCGCCCCCTTAAAGGAACGCAATGAGCAGTTCTTC	CSAPLKERNEQFF
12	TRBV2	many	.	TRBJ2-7	TGTGCCAGCAGTGAAGGGGCCCCCGAGCAGTACTTC	CASSEGAPEQYF
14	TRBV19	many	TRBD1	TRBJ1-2	TGTGCCAGTAGATCCGCTAACAGGGGGCCTGGCTACACCTTC	CASRSANRGPGYTF